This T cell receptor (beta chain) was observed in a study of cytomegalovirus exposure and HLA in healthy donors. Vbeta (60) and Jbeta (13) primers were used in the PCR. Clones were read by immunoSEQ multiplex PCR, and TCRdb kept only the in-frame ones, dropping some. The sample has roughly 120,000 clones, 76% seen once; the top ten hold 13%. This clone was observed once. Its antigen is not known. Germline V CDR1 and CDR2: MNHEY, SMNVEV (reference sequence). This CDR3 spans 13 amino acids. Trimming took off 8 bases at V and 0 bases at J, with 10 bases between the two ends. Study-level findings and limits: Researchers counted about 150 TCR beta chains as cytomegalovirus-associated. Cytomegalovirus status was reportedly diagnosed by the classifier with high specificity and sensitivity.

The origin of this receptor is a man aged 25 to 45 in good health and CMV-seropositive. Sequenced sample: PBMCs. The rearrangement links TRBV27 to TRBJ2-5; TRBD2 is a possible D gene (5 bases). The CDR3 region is CASARRNQETQYF. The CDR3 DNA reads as TGTGCCAGCGCGCGGAGGAACCAAGAGACCCAGTACTTC.